This T cell receptor (beta chain) comes out of a study of blood T cell repertoires in COVID-19. Overall study: Donors in the United States, Italy and Spain gave samples during acute or convalescent COVID-19. T cells, B-cell-depleted T cells, or PBMCs supplied cDNA or gDNA.

This clone showed up just a few times. Per the original methods: Estimation of nucleated cell counts relied on the amplification of reference gene primers. Sequencing was performed with immunoSEQ multiplex PCR; in TCRdb, only in-frame clones are kept and a portion is missing. V and J calls and clone size are copied from that table; D and trimming were computed from the DNA. This sample carries roughly 100,000 clones, roughly 79% of them seen once, and the ten largest clones take less than 45%. The material sequenced was peripheral blood. The origin of this receptor is an elderly man with acute or convalescent COVID-19.

The CDR3 coding sequence is TGTGCCAGCAGTTTGAAACAGACTGAAGCTTTCTTT. Its protein product is CASSLKQTEAFF. The chain uses TRBV28 and TRBJ1-1; D uncertain. The germline CDR1 and CDR2 sequences are MDHEN and SYDVKM. The CDR3 spans 12 residues. Trimming stripped 3 bases from V and 5 bases from J, with 7 bases between.